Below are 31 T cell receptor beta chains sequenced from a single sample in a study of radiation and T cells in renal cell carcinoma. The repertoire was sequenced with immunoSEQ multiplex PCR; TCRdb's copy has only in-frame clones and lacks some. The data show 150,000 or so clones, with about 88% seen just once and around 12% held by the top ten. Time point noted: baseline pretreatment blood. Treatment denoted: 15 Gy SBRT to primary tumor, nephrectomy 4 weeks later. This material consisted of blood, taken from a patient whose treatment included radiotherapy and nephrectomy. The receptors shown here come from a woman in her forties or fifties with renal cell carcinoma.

The CDR3 loop is CASSPGTSGFQETQYF. CDR3 DNA: TGCGCCAGCAGCCCCGGGACTAGCGGGTTCCAAGAGACCCAGTACTTC. The rearrangement links TRBV5-1 to TRBJ2-5, with 12 bases aligning to TRBD2. CDR1 SGHRS and CDR2 YFSETQ come from the germline V gene. The CDR3 is made up of 16 amino acids. The V gene end was trimmed by 4 bases and the J gene end by 1 base; junction bases not matched to a gene: 5.

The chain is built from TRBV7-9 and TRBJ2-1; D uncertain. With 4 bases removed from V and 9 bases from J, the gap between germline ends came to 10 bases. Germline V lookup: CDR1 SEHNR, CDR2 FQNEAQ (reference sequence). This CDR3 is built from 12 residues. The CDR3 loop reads CASSSPLGEQFF. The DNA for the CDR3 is TGTGCCAGCAGCTCCCCCCTTGGTGAGCAGTTCTTC.

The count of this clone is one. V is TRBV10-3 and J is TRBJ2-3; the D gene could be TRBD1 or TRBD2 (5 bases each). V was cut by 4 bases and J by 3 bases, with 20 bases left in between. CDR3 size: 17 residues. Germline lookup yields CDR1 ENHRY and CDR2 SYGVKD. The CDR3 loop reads CAISGPRMGELTDTQYF. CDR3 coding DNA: TGTGCCATCAGTGGCCCACGAATGGGGGAGTTGACAGATACGCAGTATTTT.

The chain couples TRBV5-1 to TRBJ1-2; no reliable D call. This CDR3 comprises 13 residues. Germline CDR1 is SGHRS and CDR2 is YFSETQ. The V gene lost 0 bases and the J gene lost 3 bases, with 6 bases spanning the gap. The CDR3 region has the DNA TGCGCCAGCAGCTTGGGGAAAGACTATGGCTACACCTTC. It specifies CASSLGKDYGYTF.

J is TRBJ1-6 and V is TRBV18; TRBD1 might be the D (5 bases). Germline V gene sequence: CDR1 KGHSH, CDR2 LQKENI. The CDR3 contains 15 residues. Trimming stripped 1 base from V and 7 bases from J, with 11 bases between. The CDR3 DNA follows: TGTGCCAGCTCACCACGCTGGGGCCGGAATTCACCCCTCCACTTT. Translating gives CASSPRWGRNSPLHF.

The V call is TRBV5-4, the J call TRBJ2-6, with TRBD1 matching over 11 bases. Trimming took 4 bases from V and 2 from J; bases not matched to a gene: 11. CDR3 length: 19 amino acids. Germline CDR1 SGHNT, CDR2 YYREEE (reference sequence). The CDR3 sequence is CASSKGPGQGVTGANVLTF. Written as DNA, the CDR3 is TGTGCCAGCAGCAAGGGACCGGGACAGGGGGTAACTGGGGCCAACGTCCTGACTTTC. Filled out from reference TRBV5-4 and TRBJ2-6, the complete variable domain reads ETGVTQSPTHLIKTRGQQVTLRCSSQSGHNTVSWYQQALGQGPQFIFQYYREEENGRGNFPPRFSGLQFPNYSSELNVNALELDDSALYLCASSKGPGQGVTGANVLTFGAGSRLTVL.

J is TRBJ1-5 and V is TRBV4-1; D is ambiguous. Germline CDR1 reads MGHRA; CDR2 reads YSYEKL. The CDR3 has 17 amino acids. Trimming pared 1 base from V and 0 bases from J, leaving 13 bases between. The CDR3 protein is CASSQGGAGNSNQPQHF. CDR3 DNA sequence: TGCGCCAGCAGCCAAGGAGGAGCCGGCAATAGCAATCAGCCCCAGCATTTT.

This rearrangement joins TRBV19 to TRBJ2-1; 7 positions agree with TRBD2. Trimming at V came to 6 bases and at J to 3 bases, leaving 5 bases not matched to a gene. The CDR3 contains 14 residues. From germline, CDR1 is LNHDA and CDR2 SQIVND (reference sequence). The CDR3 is CASSSRDYYNEQFF. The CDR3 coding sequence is TGTGCCAGTAGCTCCCGGGACTACTACAATGAGCAGTTCTTC.

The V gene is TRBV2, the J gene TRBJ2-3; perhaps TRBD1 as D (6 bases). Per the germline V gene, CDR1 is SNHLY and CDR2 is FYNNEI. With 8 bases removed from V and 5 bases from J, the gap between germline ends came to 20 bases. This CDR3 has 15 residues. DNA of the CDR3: TGTGCCAGCTTGAGGTGGAACAGGGCGGGAGATACGCAGTATTTT. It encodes CASLRWNRAGDTQYF. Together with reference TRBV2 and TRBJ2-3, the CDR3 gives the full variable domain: EPEVTQTPSHQVTQMGQEVILRCVPISNHLYFYWYRQILGQKVEFLVSFYNNEISEKSEIFDDQFSVERPDGSNFTLKIRSTKLEDSAMYFCASLRWNRAGDTQYFGPGTRLTVL.

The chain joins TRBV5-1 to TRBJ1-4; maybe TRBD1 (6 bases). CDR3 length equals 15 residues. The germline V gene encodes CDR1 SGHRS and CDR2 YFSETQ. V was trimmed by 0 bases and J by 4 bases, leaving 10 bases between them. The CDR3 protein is CASSLGAGDNEKLFF. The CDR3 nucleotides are TGCGCCAGCAGCTTGGGGGCAGGGGATAATGAAAAACTGTTTTTT. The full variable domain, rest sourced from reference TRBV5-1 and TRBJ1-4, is KAGVTQTPRYLIKTRGQQVTLSCSPISGHRSVSWYQQTPGQGLQFLFEYFSETQRNKGNFPGRFSGRQFSNSRSEMNVSTLELGDSALYLCASSLGAGDNEKLFFGSGTQLSVL.

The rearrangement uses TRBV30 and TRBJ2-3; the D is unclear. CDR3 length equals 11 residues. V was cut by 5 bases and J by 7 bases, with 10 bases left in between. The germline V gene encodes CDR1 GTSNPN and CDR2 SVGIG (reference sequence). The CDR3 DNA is TGTGCCTGGGCCCAGGCACATACGCAGTATTTT. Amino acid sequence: CAWAQAHTQYF.

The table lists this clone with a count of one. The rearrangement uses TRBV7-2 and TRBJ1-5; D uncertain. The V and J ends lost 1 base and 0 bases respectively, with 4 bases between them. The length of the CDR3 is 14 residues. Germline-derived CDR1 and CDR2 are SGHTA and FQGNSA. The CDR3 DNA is TGTGCCAGCAGCTTAGGATATAGCAATCAGCCCCAGCATTTT. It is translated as CASSLGYSNQPQHF. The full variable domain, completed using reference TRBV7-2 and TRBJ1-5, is GAGVSQSPSNKVTEKGKDVELRCDPISGHTALYWYRQSLGQGLEFLIYFQGNSAPDKSGLPSDRFSAERTGGSVSTLTIQRTQQEDSAVYLCASSLGYSNQPQHFGDGTRLSIL.

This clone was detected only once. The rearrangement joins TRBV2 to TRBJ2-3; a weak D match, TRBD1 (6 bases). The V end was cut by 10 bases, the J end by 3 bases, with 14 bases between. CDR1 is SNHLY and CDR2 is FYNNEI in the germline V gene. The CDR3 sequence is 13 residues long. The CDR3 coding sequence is TGTGCCATTCGACAGGTGTCGACAGATACGCAGTATTTT. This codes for CAIRQVSTDTQYF.

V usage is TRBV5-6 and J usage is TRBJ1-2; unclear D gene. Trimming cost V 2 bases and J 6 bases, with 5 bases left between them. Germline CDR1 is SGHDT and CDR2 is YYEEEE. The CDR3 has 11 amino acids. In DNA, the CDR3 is TGTGCCAGCAGCTTTCGACATGGCTACACCTTC. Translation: CASSFRHGYTF.

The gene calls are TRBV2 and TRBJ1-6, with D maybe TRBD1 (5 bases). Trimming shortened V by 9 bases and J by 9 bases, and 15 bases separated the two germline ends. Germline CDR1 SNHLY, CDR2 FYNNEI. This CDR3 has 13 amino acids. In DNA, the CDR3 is TGTGCCAGTGGGGGGGAGGGGAGTTCACCCCTCCACTTT. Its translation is CASGGEGSSPLHF.

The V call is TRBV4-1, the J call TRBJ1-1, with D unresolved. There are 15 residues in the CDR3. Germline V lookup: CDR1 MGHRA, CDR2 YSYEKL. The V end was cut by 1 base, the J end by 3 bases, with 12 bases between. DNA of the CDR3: TGCGCCAGCAGCCAAGTTGAAGGAGGGCACACTGAAGCTTTCTTT. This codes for CASSQVEGGHTEAFF.

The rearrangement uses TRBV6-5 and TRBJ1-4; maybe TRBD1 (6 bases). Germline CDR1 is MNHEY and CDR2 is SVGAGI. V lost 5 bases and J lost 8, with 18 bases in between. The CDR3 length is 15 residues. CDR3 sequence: CASSPSGAGEEKLFF. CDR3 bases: TGTGCCAGCAGTCCGTCGGGGGCTGGGGAGGAAAAACTGTTTTTT.

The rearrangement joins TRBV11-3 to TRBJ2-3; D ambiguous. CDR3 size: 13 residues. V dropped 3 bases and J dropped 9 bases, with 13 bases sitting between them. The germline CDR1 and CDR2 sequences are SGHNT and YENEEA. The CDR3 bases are TGTGCCAGCAGCTTTCCGGGTTCAAGAACGCAGTATTTT. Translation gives CASSFPGSRTQYF.

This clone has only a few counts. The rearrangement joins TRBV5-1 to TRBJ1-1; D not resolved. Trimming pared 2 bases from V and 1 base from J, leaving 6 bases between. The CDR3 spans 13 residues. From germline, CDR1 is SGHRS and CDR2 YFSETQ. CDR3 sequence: CASSFNKNTEAFF. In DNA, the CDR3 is TGCGCCAGCAGCTTCAACAAGAACACTGAAGCTTTCTTT.

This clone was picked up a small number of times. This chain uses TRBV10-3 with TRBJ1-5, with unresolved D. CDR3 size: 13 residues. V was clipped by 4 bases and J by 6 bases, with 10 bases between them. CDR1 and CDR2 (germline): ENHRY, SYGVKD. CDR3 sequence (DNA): TGTGCCATCAGTGGGAGGGAACTTCAGCCCCAGCATTTT. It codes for CAISGRELQPQHF.

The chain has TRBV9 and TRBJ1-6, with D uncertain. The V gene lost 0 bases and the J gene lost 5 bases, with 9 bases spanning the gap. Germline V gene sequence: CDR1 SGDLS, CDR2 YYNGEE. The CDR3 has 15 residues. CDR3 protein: CASSVAVGNNSPLHF. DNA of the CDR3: TGTGCCAGCAGCGTAGCGGTCGGGAATAATTCACCCCTCCACTTT.

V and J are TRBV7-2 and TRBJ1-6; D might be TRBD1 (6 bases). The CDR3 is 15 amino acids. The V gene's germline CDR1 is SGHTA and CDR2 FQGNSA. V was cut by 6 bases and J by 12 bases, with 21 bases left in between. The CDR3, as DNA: TGTGCCAGCAGAAGAATTGCAGGGGATGGAGGACCCCTCCACTTT. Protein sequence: CASRRIAGDGGPLHF.

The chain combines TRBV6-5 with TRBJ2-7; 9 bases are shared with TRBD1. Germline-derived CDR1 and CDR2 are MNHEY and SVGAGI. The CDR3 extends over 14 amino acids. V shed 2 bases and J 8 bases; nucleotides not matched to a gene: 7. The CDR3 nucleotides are TGTGCCAGCAGTTACAGGGGACAGGGAACTCAGCAGTACTTC. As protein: CASSYRGQGTQQYF.

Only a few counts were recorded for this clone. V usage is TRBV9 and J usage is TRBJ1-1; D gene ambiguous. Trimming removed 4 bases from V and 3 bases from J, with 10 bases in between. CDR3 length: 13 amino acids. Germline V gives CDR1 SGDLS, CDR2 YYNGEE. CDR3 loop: CASSTAPDTEAFF. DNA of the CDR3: TGTGCCAGCAGCACCGCGCCGGACACTGAAGCTTTCTTT.

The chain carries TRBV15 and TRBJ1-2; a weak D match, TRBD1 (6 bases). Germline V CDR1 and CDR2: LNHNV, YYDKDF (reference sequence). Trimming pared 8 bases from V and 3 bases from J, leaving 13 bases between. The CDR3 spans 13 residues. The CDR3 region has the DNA TGTGCCACCGAAGGCAGGGGAGACTATGGCTACACCTTC. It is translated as CATEGRGDYGYTF.

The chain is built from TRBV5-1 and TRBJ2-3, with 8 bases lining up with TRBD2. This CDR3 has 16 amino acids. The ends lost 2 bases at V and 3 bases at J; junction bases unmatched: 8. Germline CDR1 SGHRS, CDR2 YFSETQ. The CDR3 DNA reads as TGCGCCAGCAGCTTAAGGAGCGGGGGTGGTACAGATACGCAGTATTTT. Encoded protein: CASSLRSGGGTDTQYF.

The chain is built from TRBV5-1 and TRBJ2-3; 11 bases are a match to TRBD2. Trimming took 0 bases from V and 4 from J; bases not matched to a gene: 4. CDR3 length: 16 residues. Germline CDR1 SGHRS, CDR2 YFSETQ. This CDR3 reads CASSLEVSGGADTQYF. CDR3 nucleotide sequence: TGCGCCAGCAGCTTGGAAGTTAGCGGGGGGGCAGATACGCAGTATTTT.

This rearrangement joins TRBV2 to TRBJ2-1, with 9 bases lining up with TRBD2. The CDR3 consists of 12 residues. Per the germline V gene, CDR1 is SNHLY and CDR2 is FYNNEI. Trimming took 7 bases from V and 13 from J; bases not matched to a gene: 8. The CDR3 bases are TGTGCCAGCAAGGCGGGGGGGACCTTCCAGTTCTTC. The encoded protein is CASKAGGTFQFF.

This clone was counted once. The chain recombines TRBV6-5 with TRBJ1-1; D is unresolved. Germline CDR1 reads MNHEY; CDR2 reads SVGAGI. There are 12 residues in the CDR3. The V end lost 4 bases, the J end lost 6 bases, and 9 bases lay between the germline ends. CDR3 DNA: TGTGCCAGCAGTTCTCTATTCTCTGAAGCTTTCTTT. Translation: CASSSLFSEAFF.

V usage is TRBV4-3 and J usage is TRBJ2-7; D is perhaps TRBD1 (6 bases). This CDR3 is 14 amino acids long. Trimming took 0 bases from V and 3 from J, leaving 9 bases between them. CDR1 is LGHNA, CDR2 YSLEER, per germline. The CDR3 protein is CASSQEWDNYEQYF. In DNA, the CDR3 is TGCGCCAGCAGCCAAGAATGGGACAACTACGAGCAGTACTTC.

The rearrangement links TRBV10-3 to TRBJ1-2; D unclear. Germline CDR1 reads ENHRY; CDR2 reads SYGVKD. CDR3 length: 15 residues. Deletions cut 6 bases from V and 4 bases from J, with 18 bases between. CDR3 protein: CAISQVSTSFYGYTF. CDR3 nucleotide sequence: TGTGCCATCAGCCAAGTATCGACCTCTTTCTATGGCTACACCTTC.